Below, 30 T cell receptor beta chains from the same sample are listed, as sequenced in a study of CD8 T cells in Susac syndrome. Random hexamers were used to reverse transcribe an amount of roughly 0.45 to 1 ug RNA. TCRdb recomputed calls from the immunoSEQ multiplex PCR reads with MiXCR, one row per CDR3 protein. The sample lists a few hundred thousand distinct CDR3 sequences, roughly 93% occurring once. The specimen sequenced was CD4+ T cells from PBMCs. The receptors here all came from a human donor with Susac syndrome.

V is TRBV10-3 and J is TRBJ1-2; D ambiguous. V was clipped by 0 bases and J by 6 bases, with 11 bases between them. Germline CDR1 is ENHRY and CDR2 is SYGVKD. There are 14 residues in the CDR3. The CDR3 nucleotides read TGTGCCATCAGTGAGTCGGGCTCTGCGCATGGCTACACCTTC. This encodes CAISESGSAHGYTF.

V usage is TRBV28 and J usage is TRBJ1-2; no clear D gene. This CDR3 is built from 12 residues. Trimming took off 2 bases at V and 4 bases at J, with 5 bases between the two ends. The germline gives CDR1 MDHEN, CDR2 SYDVKM. The CDR3, as DNA: TGTGCCAGCAGTTTAGAGGCCTATGGCTACACCTTC. Translating it yields CASSLEAYGYTF.

The genes are TRBV10-3 and TRBJ2-1; D uncertain. The CDR3 loop spans 13 amino acids. CDR1 ENHRY and CDR2 SYGVKD come from the germline V gene. With 8 bases removed from V and 5 bases from J, the gap between germline ends came to 13 bases. CDR3 bases: TGTGCCATCGGGAAGTCGGAAGACAATGAGCAGTTCTTC. As protein: CAIGKSEDNEQFF.

V usage is TRBV6-5 and J usage is TRBJ2-2; D unresolved. The V end was cut by 2 bases, the J end by 7 bases, with 14 bases between. Germline lookup yields CDR1 MNHEY and CDR2 SVGAGI. The CDR3 loop spans 15 amino acids. CDR3: CASSYNYEESGELFF. The CDR3 bases are TGTGCCAGCAGTTACAACTACGAGGAGAGCGGGGAGCTGTTTTTT.

The chain combines TRBV27 with TRBJ1-1, with a possible D match to TRBD1 (5 bases). The CDR3 runs to 11 residues. Deletions cut 5 bases from V and 11 bases from J, with 12 bases between. CDR1 and CDR2 from the germline V gene are MNHEY and SMNVEV (reference sequence). The CDR3 coding sequence is TGTGCCAGCAGTAACCGAGGGGTTGCTTTCTTT. This gives the protein CASSNRGVAFF.

This clonotype appeared once. The chain joins TRBV5-1 to TRBJ2-2; 11 bases are shared with TRBD1. The CDR3 has 15 amino acids. Germline CDR1 reads SGHRS; CDR2 reads YFSETQ. V dropped 5 bases and J dropped 4; count of bases not matched to a gene: 4. The CDR3 sequence: CASSRTGGSTGELFF. The DNA of the CDR3 is TGCGCCAGCAGTCGGACAGGGGGCTCCACCGGGGAGCTGTTTTTT.

V gene TRBV20-1 combines with J gene TRBJ1-1; 8 positions agree with TRBD1. The CDR3 contains 13 residues. V lost 7 bases to trimming and J lost 1 base; unmatched junction nucleotides: 5. Germline-derived CDR1 and CDR2 are DFQATT and SNEGSKA (reference sequence). As DNA, the CDR3 is TGCAGTGGCAGGGGGCTTAGGAACACTGAAGCTTTCTTT. Its translation is CSGRGLRNTEAFF.

V and J are TRBV20-1 and TRBJ1-5; no definite D call. The CDR3 has 13 amino acids. V was clipped by 3 bases and J by 3 bases, with 9 bases between them. Germline V CDR1 and CDR2: DFQATT, SNEGSKA (reference sequence). The CDR3 region has the DNA TGCAGTGCTAGCGACATGTACAATCAGCCCCAGCATTTT. Its protein is CSASDMYNQPQHF.

This chain links TRBV3-1 with TRBJ1-4; the D gene is possibly TRBD1 (5 bases). V was trimmed by 6 bases and J by 4 bases, leaving 15 bases between them. The CDR3 extends over 15 amino acids. Germline assignment: CDR1 LGHDT and CDR2 YNNKEL (reference sequence). The CDR3: CASSLGWGDNEKLFF. The CDR3, as DNA: TGTGCCAGCAGTCTCGGATGGGGGGATAATGAAAAACTGTTTTTT.

This clonotype came up once. The chain has TRBV30 and TRBJ1-6; 10 positions agree with TRBD1. The germline CDR1 and CDR2 sequences are GTSNPN and SVGIG (reference sequence). The CDR3 contains 17 residues. V was clipped by 5 bases and J by 7 bases; unmatched bases: 14. CDR3 loop: CAWVLPTGQGLNSPLHF. CDR3 in DNA: TGTGCCTGGGTCCTCCCGACGGGACAGGGGTTAAATTCACCCCTCCACTTT.

V gene TRBV7-2 combines with J gene TRBJ1-6; 12 positions match TRBD1. The CDR3 length is 15 residues. Germline V gives CDR1 SGHTA, CDR2 FQGNSA. V was clipped by 4 bases and J by 9 bases; unmatched bases: 4. CDR3: CASSSGDRGPSPLHF. In DNA, the CDR3 is TGTGCCAGCAGCTCTGGGGACAGGGGGCCTTCACCCCTCCACTTT.

This chain uses TRBV6-6 with TRBJ1-1, with 9 bases fitting TRBD1. Germline CDR1 reads MNHNY; CDR2 reads SVGAGI (reference sequence). V was clipped by 6 bases and J by 6 bases; unmatched bases: 5. The length of the CDR3 is 13 residues. CDR3 residues: CASSRRDRAEAFF. The CDR3 DNA follows: TGTGCCAGCAGCCGGCGGGACAGGGCTGAAGCTTTCTTT.

The chain has TRBV20-1 and TRBJ1-1, with a possible D match to TRBD1 (5 bases). V shed 5 bases and J shed 1 base, with 8 bases lying between them. The CDR3 totals 12 residues. Germline V CDR1 and CDR2: DFQATT, SNEGSKA (reference sequence). This CDR3 reads CSAADRNTEAFF. In DNA, the CDR3 is TGCAGTGCTGCTGACAGGAACACTGAAGCTTTCTTT.

V is TRBV29-1 and J is TRBJ2-3, with a tentative D call TRBD1 (5 bases). From germline, CDR1 is SQVTM and CDR2 ANQGSEA. The CDR3 contains 12 residues. V lost 5 bases and J lost 4, with 10 bases in between. CDR3 in DNA: TGCAGCGTTACGCAGGGTCCAGATACGCAGTATTTT. Protein: CSVTQGPDTQYF.

A single count supports this clonotype. J is TRBJ2-4 and V is TRBV9; weak D call: TRBD2 (5 bases). The V end lost 0 bases, the J end lost 8 bases, and 12 bases lay between the germline ends. In germline, CDR1 is SGDLS, CDR2 YYNGEE. The CDR3 totals 14 residues. CDR3 loop: CASSVGVGVDIQYF. The CDR3 nucleotides are TGTGCCAGCAGCGTAGGAGTCGGGGTTGACATTCAGTACTTC.

This chain links TRBV14 with TRBJ2-7; D is ambiguous. This CDR3 is 13 amino acids long. V was cut by 3 bases and J by 8 bases, with 14 bases left in between. From germline, CDR1 is SGHDN and CDR2 FVKESK. The CDR3 DNA is TGTGCCAGCAGCCACGACGGACGGTCGCAGCAGTACTTC. Protein product: CASSHDGRSQQYF. Variable domain in full (rest from reference TRBV14 and TRBJ2-7): EAGVTQFPSHSVIEKGQTVTLRCDPISGHDNLYWYRRVMGKEIKFLLHFVKESKQDESGMPNNRFLAERTGGTYSTLKVQPAELEDSGVYFCASSHDGRSQQYFGPGTRLTVT.

This chain uses TRBV6-2 or TRBV6-3 with TRBJ2-1, with D perhaps TRBD1 (6 bases). The CDR3 has 14 residues. Germline CDR1 and CDR2: MNHEY and SVGEGT. Trimming pared 7 bases from V and 5 bases from J, leaving 15 bases between. CDR3: CASTLLGGNNEQFF. DNA of the CDR3: TGTGCCAGCACCCTCCTAGGGGGAAACAATGAGCAGTTCTTC.

CDR3 bases: TGTGCCAGCAGTGAATCGCGGGTTCGGGATTCGAGCAATCAGCCCCAGCATTTT. Protein sequence: CASSESRVRDSSNQPQHF. This chain joins TRBV2 and TRBJ1-5; D call uncertain. V lost 2 bases and J lost 1, with 18 bases in between. This CDR3 is 18 amino acids long. The V gene's germline CDR1 is SNHLY and CDR2 FYNNEI.

The V gene is TRBV6-2 or TRBV6-3, the J gene TRBJ2-3; D assignment may be TRBD1 or TRBD2 (5 bases each). The germline V gene encodes CDR1 MNHEY and CDR2 SVGEGT. The CDR3 is 16 residues long. V was pared by 6 bases and J by 2 bases, with 18 bases between. The CDR3 sequence is CASSAVSRGFTDTQYF. As DNA, the CDR3 is TGTGCCAGCAGCGCCGTATCGAGGGGCTTCACAGATACGCAGTATTTT.

The V gene is TRBV7-9, the J gene TRBJ2-1; the match to TRBD2 covers 13 bases. Germline trimming cut 4 bases from V and 2 bases from J; bases unmatched to any gene: 2. CDR3 length: 16 residues. CDR1 is SEHNR, CDR2 FQNEAQ, per germline (reference sequence). CDR3 loop: CASSYTSGGAYNEQFF. In nucleotides, the CDR3 is TGTGCCAGCAGCTACACTAGCGGGGGGGCCTACAATGAGCAGTTCTTC. The variable domain in full, completed from reference TRBV7-9 and TRBJ2-1, reads DTGVSQNPRHKITKRGQNVTFRCDPISEHNRLYWYRQTLGQGPEFLTYFQNEAQLEKSRLLSDRFSAERPKGSFSTLEIQRTEQGDSAMYLCASSYTSGGAYNEQFFGPGTRLTVL.

The chain has TRBV4-2 and TRBJ2-5, with TRBD1 matching over 7 bases. This CDR3 spans 15 amino acids. V was pared by 4 bases and J by 3 bases, with 8 bases of the junction left unmatched. Germline lookup yields CDR1 LGHNA and CDR2 YNFKEQ. The CDR3 DNA is TGTGCCAGCAGCCTTACGTCGACAGGGAAAGAGACCCAGTACTTC. Translating gives CASSLTSTGKETQYF.

The chain combines TRBV20-1 with TRBJ2-3, with D perhaps matching TRBD2 (5 bases). The CDR3 totals 16 residues. CDR1 is DFQATT and CDR2 is SNEGSKA in the germline V gene (reference sequence). Trimming pared 1 base from V and 6 bases from J, leaving 20 bases between. The CDR3 bases are TGCAGTGCTAGAGGGTTAGCCAGCGGACTCCTGGATACGCAGTATTTT. Translation: CSARGLASGLLDTQYF.

The chain is built from TRBV12-3 or TRBV12-4 and TRBJ1-1, with D unclear. CDR3 length equals 12 residues. The ends were cut back, 5 bases at V and 6 bases at J, with 10 bases in the middle. As DNA, the CDR3 is TGTGCCAGCAGTACCGACAAGCCTGAAGCTTTCTTT. Its translation is CASSTDKPEAFF.

J is TRBJ2-1 and V is TRBV5-4; 13 positions match TRBD2. With V trimmed by 3 bases and J by 8 bases, 8 bases remained unmatched. CDR3 size: 16 residues. Germline loops: CDR1 SGHNT, CDR2 YYREEE (reference sequence). CDR3 loop: CASSSGTSGDLYEQFF. In nucleotides, the CDR3 is TGTGCCAGCAGCTCAGGGACTAGCGGGGACCTCTATGAGCAGTTCTTC.

The chain employs TRBV6-2 or TRBV6-3 and TRBJ2-1; TRBD2 matches at 9 bases. This CDR3 spans 15 amino acids. Looked up from germline, CDR1 is MNHEY and CDR2 is SVGEGT. The junction had 9 bases not matched to a gene; V was cut back by 6 bases and J by 6 bases. The CDR3 nucleotides read TGTGCCAGCAGCCCCCTTAGCGGGGGTCTCAATGAGCAGTTCTTC. Amino acid sequence: CASSPLSGGLNEQFF.

The chain has TRBV6-1 and TRBJ2-6; D call uncertain. With 7 bases removed from V and 2 bases from J, the gap between germline ends came to 9 bases. In germline, CDR1 is MNHNS, CDR2 SASEGT. The CDR3 spans 14 residues. The DNA of the CDR3 is TGTGCCAGCAAAACGTCGGCTGGGGCCAACGTCCTGACTTTC. This codes for CASKTSAGANVLTF.

The rearrangement uses TRBV3-1 and TRBJ2-5; D might be TRBD2 (6 bases). Trimming stripped 1 base from V and 4 bases from J, with 16 bases between. Germline V gives CDR1 LGHDT, CDR2 YNNKEL (reference sequence). CDR3 size: 16 residues. CDR3 loop: CASSQGSGAPRETQYF. The CDR3 region has the DNA TGTGCCAGCAGCCAAGGATCGGGAGCCCCCAGAGAGACCCAGTACTTC.

The CDR3 DNA reads TGTGCCAGCAGCAGGCGGCGAGAAGCGTCCTACAATGAGCAGTTCTTC. This sequence encodes CASSRRREASYNEQFF. The genes are TRBV6-2 or TRBV6-3 and TRBJ2-1, with D unclear. The germline gives CDR1 MNHEY, CDR2 SVGEGT. CDR3 size: 16 residues. Trimming took 6 bases from V and 1 from J, leaving 16 bases between them.

The chain combines TRBV5-1 with TRBJ2-7; D unresolved. The V end was cut by 1 base, the J end by 1 base, with 6 bases between. Looked up from germline, CDR1 is SGHRS and CDR2 is YFSETQ. This CDR3 contains 13 residues. CDR3 bases: TGCGCCAGCAGCTTGTCTACTTCCTACGAGCAGTACTTC. This gives the protein CASSLSTSYEQYF.

About this clonotype itself: An end of the junction differs from the germline gene, which may be a read error. The chain links TRBV7-7 to TRBJ2-2, with 9 bases lining up with TRBD1. The CDR3 has 15 amino acids. Germline V gene sequence: CDR1 SSHAT, CDR2 FNYEAQ (reference sequence). CDR3: CASSRQGGNTGELFF. The CDR3 bases are TGTGCTAGCAGTCGACAGGGGGGAAACACCGGGGAGCTGTTTTTT.